This TCR beta chain was profiled in a study of technical replicates of blood from a few donors. The repertoire was sequenced with immunoSEQ multiplex PCR; TCRdb's copy has only in-frame clones and lacks some. The table records just under 60,000 clones, roughly nine tenths of them present only once. The CDR3 is 14 residues long. Germline V gives CDR1 GTSNPN, CDR2 SVGIG (reference sequence). The trim removed 1 base at V and 7 bases at J, leaving 4 bases unmatched. This clonotype was sampled from a human donor in good health. Some clones in this sample may be carry-over from other donors' samples. Material: PBMCs. This chain connects TRBV30 to TRBJ1-5; TRBD1 matches 10 bases. This chain's CDR3 is CAWSAGQGEQPQHF. CDR3 nucleotide sequence: TGTGCCTGGAGTGCAGGACAGGGGGAACAGCCCCAGCATTTT.